What follows describes a single T cell receptor (beta chain). The antigen is unknown. The data derive from a study of T cell clonotyping in hematopoietic cell transplantation. Study observations and caveats: No sorting was done, leaving CD4 and CD8 contributions mixed. Few recipient clonotypes overlapped donors; over 95% were de novo at given depth. Pathologically expanded recipient clonotypes increased progressively from day 30 to day 180 as diversity fell.

This CDR3 is built from 14 residues. Trimming cost V 2 bases and J 4 bases, with 12 bases left between them. Looked up from germline, CDR1 is SGDLS and CDR2 is YYNGEE. Some clones are missing from TCRdb's copy, which holds only in-frame ones; the method was immunoSEQ multiplex PCR. The repertoire consists of approximately 44,000 clones, with about 93% occurring once and the leading ten covering approximately 0.8%. Sequenced: peripheral blood mononuclear cells. The receptor was derived from a woman in her 50s in good health. Some clones in this sample may be carry-over from other donors' samples. This sequence joins TRBV9 and TRBJ1-2; unclear D gene. The CDR3 is CASSVTTDSYGYTF. CDR3 DNA: TGTGCCAGCAGCGTCACGACTGATTCCTATGGCTACACCTTC.